The 8 T cell receptor beta chains presented below share a single source sample, sequenced in a study of beta chain features in type 1 diabetes. What was sequenced were expressed TCRB transcripts, since all of the isolated RNA had been reverse transcribed. Assay used: immunoSEQ multiplex PCR; TCRdb lists only in-frame clones, some missing. The repertoire holds 200,000 to 300,000 clones, with around 13% as singletons. General study findings and limits: In all four CD4+ subsets, TCRB CDR3 length was significantly, moderately reduced in type 1 diabetes.

Their target antigens are unknown. The sequenced material came from naive CD4+ T cells from blood. The receptors come from a man aged 25-45 years with type 1 diabetes.

This clone was seen only a few times. The chain employs TRBV5-4 and TRBJ2-5, with 7 bases that match TRBD1. There are 14 residues in the CDR3. With 4 bases clipped from V and 1 base from J, the junction kept 4 bases outside the gene matches. Per the germline V gene, CDR1 is SGHNT and CDR2 is YYREEE (reference sequence). The CDR3 sequence is CASSTDRVQETQYF. DNA for the CDR3: TGTGCCAGCAGCACCGACAGGGTCCAAGAGACCCAGTACTTC.

The gene calls are TRBV6-1 and TRBJ1-2; TRBD1 is a possible D gene (6 bases). Germline CDR1 MNHNS, CDR2 SASEGT. The CDR3 length is 14 residues. V lost 5 bases and J lost 0, with 10 bases in between. For the CDR3, the DNA is TGTGCCAGCAGTTCCGGGACAACTAACTATGGCTACACCTTC. This sequence encodes CASSSGTTNYGYTF.

The rearrangement joins TRBV7-8 to TRBJ2-3, with D perhaps TRBD2 (6 bases). Germline values: CDR1 SGHVS, CDR2 FQNEAQ. CDR3 length: 13 amino acids. Deletions cut 5 bases from V and 7 bases from J, with 13 bases between. The CDR3 sequence is CASSLGTDNTQYF. Written as DNA, the CDR3 is TGTGCCAGCAGCCTAGGGACTGATAATACGCAGTATTTT.

This clone has only a few counts. The chain joins TRBV2 to TRBJ2-2, with D uncertain. Germline values: CDR1 SNHLY, CDR2 FYNNEI. There are 13 residues in the CDR3. The ends were cut back, 3 bases at V and 3 bases at J, with 5 bases in the middle. CDR3: CASSEEYTGELFF. The CDR3 region has the DNA TGTGCCAGCAGTGAGGAGTACACCGGGGAGCTGTTTTTT. The whole variable domain, filled in from reference TRBV2 and TRBJ2-2, reads EPEVTQTPSHQVTQMGQEVILRCVPISNHLYFYWYRQILGQKVEFLVSFYNNEISEKSEIFDDQFSVERPDGSNFTLKIRSTKLEDSAMYFCASSEEYTGELFFGEGSRLTVL.

Only a few counts were recorded for this clone. The V call is TRBV6-5, the J call TRBJ1-4; TRBD1 might be the D (5 bases). The CDR3 covers 11 residues. V was trimmed by 5 bases and J by 11 bases, leaving 9 bases between them. The V gene's germline CDR1 is MNHEY and CDR2 SVGAGI. The CDR3 spells CASSHGGKLFF. The CDR3 DNA is TGTGCCAGCAGTCACGGGGGGAAACTGTTTTTT.

This clone was detected a few times. The chain couples TRBV12-5 to TRBJ2-5; no clear D gene. From germline, CDR1 is LGHNT and CDR2 FRNRAP. The CDR3 runs to 10 residues. Between the trimmed V and J ends, which lost 7 bases and 4 bases, there was a span of 4 bases. DNA of the CDR3: TGTGCTAGTGCCATAGAGACCCAGTACTTC. It codes for CASAIETQYF.

This clone has more than one count but fewer than ten. The CDR3 sequence: CASSSPAGGSADTQYF. The CDR3 bases are TGTGCCAGCAGCTCCCCGGCGGGAGGGAGCGCAGATACGCAGTATTTT. The chain combines TRBV5-4 with TRBJ2-3; the match to TRBD2 covers 9 bases. V shed 3 bases and J 4 bases; nucleotides not matched to a gene: 9. The CDR3 is 16 amino acids. Germline V lookup: CDR1 SGHNT, CDR2 YYREEE (reference sequence).

This clone has a handful of counts. The gene calls are TRBV18 and TRBJ2-1; D perhaps matches TRBD2 (5 bases). The CDR3 loop spans 16 amino acids. Germline CDR1 is KGHSH and CDR2 is LQKENI. Trimming pared 3 bases from V and 3 bases from J, leaving 15 bases between. In DNA, the CDR3 is TGTGCCAGCTCACCCCCCGGAGGAGCGGTCTACAATGAGCAGTTCTTC. Encoded protein: CASSPPGGAVYNEQFF.